The 21 T cell receptor beta chains listed next were all sequenced from one sample in a study of response to subunit inactivated influenza vaccine listed by TCRdb under 2018. Libraries came from RT-PCR. The instrument was an Illumina HiSeq 2500. Through fastp at Q25 and MiXCR, TCRdb rebuilt clones from the public reads, retaining in-frame beta chains. All rows with the same CDR3 protein become a single entry with the most common DNA and genes. In all, the sample holds under 750,000 distinct CDR3 sequences, and approximately 12% of those were seen once. About a tenth of the sample is taken by the ten largest. The sample consisted of PBMCs from blood, taken on the day of vaccination. The receptors shown here come from a man aged 50 to 59 who received an inactivated influenza vaccine. Donor details come from another sample of the same person, matched by shared clones.

There are a few counts of this clonotype. The rearrangement links TRBV5-1 to TRBJ2-3; 7 positions agree with TRBD2. The germline V gene has CDR1 SGHRS and CDR2 YFSETQ. The trim removed 8 bases at V and 2 bases at J, leaving 8 bases unmatched. This CDR3 has 14 residues. The CDR3 region has the DNA TGCGCCAGTTATGGCGGGGGAATCACAGATACGCAGTATTTT. It is translated as CASYGGGITDTQYF.

In its sample, this clonotype was seen a few times. This chain connects TRBV28 to TRBJ2-7; D perhaps matches TRBD2 (6 bases). The CDR3 extends over 12 amino acids. Germline V gene data show CDR1 as MDHEN and CDR2 as SYDVKM. Trimming removed 8 bases from V and 1 base from J, with 9 bases in between. The CDR3 DNA follows: TGTGCCAGCCGGGAGAAGTCCTACGAGCAGTACTTC. As protein: CASREKSYEQYF.

The chain links TRBV18 to TRBJ2-3; no firm D call. The V end lost 2 bases, the J end lost 0 bases, and 24 bases lay between the germline ends. This CDR3 has 20 residues. CDR1 KGHSH and CDR2 LQKENI come from the germline V gene. For the CDR3, the DNA is TGTGCCAGCTCACCAAGGTGGGCTTTGGGGAAATCCTCCAGCACAGATACGCAGTATTTT. Translated, it gives CASSPRWALGKSSSTDTQYF. The whole variable domain, filled in from reference TRBV18 and TRBJ2-3, reads NAGVMQNPRHLVRRRGQEARLRCSPMKGHSHVYWYRQLPEEGLKFMVYLQKENIIDESGMPKERFSAEFPKEGPSILRIQQVVRGDSAAYFCASSPRWALGKSSSTDTQYFGPGTRLTVL.

This clonotype has a handful of counts. V gene TRBV5-5 combines with J gene TRBJ2-2; 11 bases line up with TRBD2. This CDR3 spans 16 amino acids. Germline assignment: CDR1 SGHKS and CDR2 YYEKEE (reference sequence). V shed 4 bases and J 0 bases; nucleotides not matched to a gene: 2. CDR3 in amino acids: CASSGGLAANTGELFF. The CDR3 nucleotides are TGTGCCAGCAGCGGGGGACTAGCGGCGAACACCGGGGAGCTGTTTTTT.

The chain recombines TRBV28 with TRBJ2-1; tentative D call: TRBD2 (6 bases). Per the germline V gene, CDR1 is MDHEN and CDR2 is SYDVKM. The CDR3 runs 16 residues. V was pared by 2 bases and J by 1 base, with 12 bases between. This chain's CDR3 is CASSLTAGRSYNEQFF. The CDR3 DNA reads TGTGCCAGCAGTTTAACAGCGGGTAGATCCTACAATGAGCAGTTCTTC.

The CDR3 sequence: CASSSGMGNTEAFF. For the CDR3, the DNA is TGTGCCAGCAGTTCAGGGATGGGGAACACTGAAGCTTTCTTT. This sequence joins TRBV12-3 or TRBV12-4 and TRBJ1-1; weak D call: TRBD1 (5 bases). Between the trimmed V and J ends, which lost 4 bases and 1 base, there was a span of 10 bases. This CDR3 has 14 residues.

On this clonotype itself: A read error may produce the germline difference seen at one junction end. The V gene is TRBV5-1, the J gene TRBJ2-3; D is possibly TRBD1 or TRBD2 (5 bases each). The CDR3 has 18 amino acids. Germline V CDR1 and CDR2: SGHRS, YFSETQ. This CDR3 is CARSLAGYTGLRTDTQYF. DNA of the CDR3: TGCGCCCGCAGCTTGGCCGGTTATACAGGACTTCGCACAGATACGCAGTATTTT.

This clonotype occurred many times. The chain employs TRBV29-1 and TRBJ2-2; the match to TRBD2 covers 7 bases. Germline V CDR1 and CDR2: SQVTM, ANQGSEA. The ends lost 5 bases at V and 7 bases at J; junction bases unmatched: 13. CDR3 length: 15 residues. The CDR3 coding sequence is TGCAGCGTTCGATTTAGGGACGGGGGGATCGGGGAGCTGTTTTTT. It specifies CSVRFRDGGIGELFF.

This clonotype was recorded a few times. The V call is TRBV5-1, the J call TRBJ1-1; the D is unclear. CDR1 is SGHRS and CDR2 is YFSETQ in the germline V gene. V was pared by 3 bases and J by 0 bases, with 9 bases between. The CDR3 has 14 residues. The chain's CDR3 is CASSSSAVNTEAFF. CDR3 coding DNA: TGCGCCAGCAGCTCCTCCGCTGTGAACACTGAAGCTTTCTTT. Full variable domain (outside the CDR3, taken from reference TRBV5-1 and TRBJ1-1): KAGVTQTPRYLIKTRGQQVTLSCSPISGHRSVSWYQQTPGQGLQFLFEYFSETQRNKGNFPGRFSGRQFSNSRSEMNVSTLELGDSALYLCASSSSAVNTEAFFGQGTRLTVV.

In this sample, this clonotype turned up a few times. V and J are TRBV19 and TRBJ2-5; a possible D gene is TRBD1 (5 bases). The CDR3 is 13 amino acids. The V end lost 1 base, the J end lost 5 bases, and 8 bases lay between the germline ends. Germline values: CDR1 LNHDA, CDR2 SQIVND (reference sequence). In DNA form, the CDR3 reads TGTGCCAGTAGTATAGCTGGGGCCGAGACCCAGTACTTC. This codes for CASSIAGAETQYF. Drawing the rest from reference TRBV19 and TRBJ2-5, the complete variable domain is DGGITQSPKYLFRKEGQNVTLSCEQNLNHDAMYWYRQDPGQGLRLIYYSQIVNDFQKGDIAEGYSVSREKKESFPLTVTSAQKNPTAFYLCASSIAGAETQYFGPGTRLLVL.

This clonotype was found a few times. V usage is TRBV13 and J usage is TRBJ2-7, with 8 bases aligning to TRBD1. The trim removed 5 bases at V and 5 bases at J, leaving 11 bases unmatched. The CDR3 is made up of 15 amino acids. CDR1 is PRHDT and CDR2 is FYEKMQ in the germline V gene (reference sequence). The CDR3 protein is CASSPNGGQADEQYF. CDR3 DNA sequence: TGTGCCAGCAGCCCCAATGGGGGACAGGCCGACGAGCAGTACTTC.

This clonotype was detected ten times or more. The rearrangement uses TRBV6-1 and TRBJ1-5; D is unclear. With 9 bases removed from V and 2 bases from J, the gap between germline ends came to 14 bases. Looked up from germline, CDR1 is MNHNS and CDR2 is SASEGT. The CDR3 is 14 amino acids. As DNA, the CDR3 is TGTGCCAGTCAAGACATACTTGGCAATCAGCCCCAGCATTTT. This sequence encodes CASQDILGNQPQHF.

The chain is built from TRBV6-5 and TRBJ2-7; D is uncertain. This CDR3 spans 16 amino acids. Germline V gene lookup returns CDR1 MNHEY and CDR2 SVGAGI. V gave up 0 bases and J gave up 6 bases, with 18 bases separating them. The CDR3 sequence is CASSYSKIESWFEQYF. DNA of the CDR3: TGTGCCAGCAGTTACTCGAAAATCGAGTCCTGGTTCGAGCAGTACTTC.

This chain uses TRBV18 with TRBJ2-7; D is possibly TRBD1 (6 bases). Trimming pared 3 bases from V and 0 bases from J, leaving 12 bases between. Germline assignment: CDR1 KGHSH and CDR2 LQKENI. CDR3 length: 15 amino acids. The CDR3 is CASSPSDSHSYEQYF. For the CDR3, the DNA is TGTGCCAGCTCACCGTCGGACAGTCACTCCTACGAGCAGTACTTC.

In this sample, this clonotype turned up many times. CDR3 residues: CASSTDLGTEAFF. The CDR3 bases are TGTGCCAGCAGTACGGATCTCGGCACTGAAGCTTTCTTT. The chain combines TRBV6-2 or TRBV6-3 with TRBJ1-1; D is unresolved. The V gene lost 5 bases and the J gene lost 4 bases, with 11 bases spanning the gap. The CDR3 loop spans 13 amino acids. From germline, CDR1 is MNHEY and CDR2 SVGEGT.

This clonotype has only a few counts. The chain couples TRBV20-1 to TRBJ2-5; 8 bases fit TRBD1. J gave up 5 bases and V 4 bases, and 3 bases lay outside the gene matches. This CDR3 spans 12 amino acids. Germline CDR1 reads DFQATT; CDR2 reads SNEGSKA (reference sequence). CDR3 nucleotides: TGCAGTGCTACAGGGGGCGGGGAGACCCAGTACTTC. The encoded protein is CSATGGGETQYF.

This clonotype was picked up many times. The rearrangement joins TRBV6-2 or TRBV6-3 to TRBJ2-3; TRBD2 matches at 11 bases. The germline CDR1 and CDR2 sequences are MNHEY and SVGEGT. Trimming at V came to 6 bases and at J to 3 bases, leaving 5 bases not matched to a gene. The CDR3 runs 15 residues. CDR3 in amino acids: CASSKTSGGTDTQYF. The CDR3 DNA is TGTGCCAGCAGCAAAACTAGCGGGGGTACAGATACGCAGTATTTT.

Only a few counts were recorded for this clonotype. The V and J genes are TRBV10-3 and TRBJ2-3, with D perhaps matching TRBD2 (5 bases). CDR3 length: 14 residues. The germline V gene encodes CDR1 ENHRY and CDR2 SYGVKD. Trimming took off 6 bases at V and 2 bases at J, with 12 bases between the two ends. In DNA form, the CDR3 reads TGTGCCATCAGGGATGGCCGGGACACAGATACGCAGTATTTT. Encoded protein: CAIRDGRDTDTQYF.

In its sample, this clonotype was seen a few times. This chain joins TRBV5-1 and TRBJ1-3; D is perhaps TRBD1 (5 bases). Trimming left V 4 bases short and J 6 bases short, with 17 bases between. Germline CDR1 and CDR2: SGHRS and YFSETQ. This CDR3 contains 15 residues. The CDR3 sequence: CASSIAGTVVNTIYF. In DNA form, the CDR3 reads TGCGCCAGCAGCATCGCCGGGACCGTCGTAAACACCATATATTTT.

This clonotype was recorded a few times. The chain joins TRBV7-6 to TRBJ2-7; D unresolved. The germline V and J ends were trimmed by 7 bases and 2 bases, with 15 bases remaining between them. Germline CDR1 reads SGHVS; CDR2 reads FNYEAQ. This CDR3 region has 14 residues. The CDR3 DNA follows: TGTGCCAGCACCTATGATGAGCCACCCTACGAGCAGTACTTC. This gives the protein CASTYDEPPYEQYF.

The chain joins TRBV9 to TRBJ1-1; D is uncertain. Germline CDR1 is SGDLS and CDR2 is YYNGEE. CDR3 length: 14 amino acids. Trimming took 2 bases from V and 3 from J, leaving 11 bases between them. CDR3 residues: CASSVEGFYTEAFF. The CDR3 nucleotides read TGTGCCAGCAGCGTCGAGGGTTTTTACACTGAAGCTTTCTTT.